These 2 T cell receptor beta chains came from one sample sequenced in a study of blood T cell repertoires in COVID-19. Repertoires were generated with immunoSEQ multiplex PCR, while TCRdb's copy carries only in-frame clones and drops some. This sample yields a few hundred thousand clones, of which 75% to 85% are seen a single time; about 1.4% belongs to the top ten. Material: peripheral blood. All receptors come from a woman in her thirties or forties who had recovered from COVID-19.

This clone has a handful of counts. The rearrangement joins TRBV6-1 to TRBJ1-1; D is uncertain. Germline-derived CDR1 and CDR2 are MNHNS and SASEGT. V lost 0 bases, J lost 4 bases, and 9 bases lay in between. This CDR3 is 14 amino acids long. The CDR3 here is CASSEALIGTEAFF. In nucleotides, the CDR3 is TGTGCCAGCAGTGAAGCGTTAATCGGCACTGAAGCTTTCTTT.

The chain joins TRBV5-1 to TRBJ2-2; TRBD1 aligns across 9 bases. The junction had 5 bases not matched to a gene; V was cut back by 4 bases and J by 4 bases. The V gene's germline CDR1 is SGHRS and CDR2 YFSETQ. The CDR3 extends over 15 amino acids. DNA of the CDR3: TGCGCCAGCAGCCAGGGACAGGGACTCACCGGGGAGCTGTTTTTT. It encodes CASSQGQGLTGELFF. Variable domain in full (rest from reference TRBV5-1 and TRBJ2-2): KAGVTQTPRYLIKTRGQQVTLSCSPISGHRSVSWYQQTPGQGLQFLFEYFSETQRNKGNFPGRFSGRQFSNSRSEMNVSTLELGDSALYLCASSQGQGLTGELFFGEGSRLTVL.